The T cell receptor beta chain under discussion was sequenced for a study of blood T cells in healthy people across ages. Every sample gave at least 6 micrograms of total RNA when it was extracted. For the second PCR, which ran for about 7 to 11 cycles, a sample-barcoded 5' primer and a J-beta primer mix were used. TCRdb re-analysed the 5' RACE reads in MiXCR, keeping a single row per CDR3 protein. Among some 780,000 distinct CDR3 sequences listed, approximately 60% were seen once. The length of the CDR3 is 16 residues. V lost 10 bases to trimming and J lost 4 bases; unmatched junction nucleotides: 15. Looked up from germline, CDR1 is MNHEY and CDR2 is SVGAGI.

The clonotype comes from a man aged 35-49 years in good health. Sample: blood. The V and J genes are TRBV6-5 and TRBJ2-1; 8 nucleotides line up with TRBD1. The chain's CDR3 is CATRGGQGARYNEQFF. CDR3 bases: TGTGCCACCAGGGGAGGCCAGGGGGCTAGGTACAATGAGCAGTTCTTC.